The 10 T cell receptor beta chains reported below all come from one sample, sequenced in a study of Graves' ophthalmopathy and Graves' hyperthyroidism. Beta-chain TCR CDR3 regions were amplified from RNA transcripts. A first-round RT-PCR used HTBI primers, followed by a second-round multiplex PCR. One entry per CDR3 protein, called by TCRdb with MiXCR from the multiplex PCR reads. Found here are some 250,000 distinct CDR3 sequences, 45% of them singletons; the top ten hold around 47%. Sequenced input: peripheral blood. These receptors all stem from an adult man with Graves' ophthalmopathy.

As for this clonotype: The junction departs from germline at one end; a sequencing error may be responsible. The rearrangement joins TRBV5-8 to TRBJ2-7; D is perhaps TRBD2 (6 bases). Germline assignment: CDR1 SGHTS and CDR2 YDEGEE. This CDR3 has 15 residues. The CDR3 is CASSSSGGQTYEQYF. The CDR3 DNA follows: TGCGCCAGCAGCTCCTCAGGAGGGCAGACCTACGAGCAGTACTTC.

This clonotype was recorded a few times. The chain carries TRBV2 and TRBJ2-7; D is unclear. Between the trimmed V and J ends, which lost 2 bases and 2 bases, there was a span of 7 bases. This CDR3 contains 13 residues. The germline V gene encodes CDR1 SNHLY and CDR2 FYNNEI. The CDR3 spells CASSERLAYEQYF. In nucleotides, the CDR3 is TGTGCCAGCAGTGAACGGCTAGCCTACGAGCAGTACTTC.

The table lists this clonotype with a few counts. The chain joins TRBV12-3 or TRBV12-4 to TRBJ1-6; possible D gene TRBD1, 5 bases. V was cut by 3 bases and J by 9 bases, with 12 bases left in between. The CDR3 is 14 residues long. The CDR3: CASSFTGAGSPLHF. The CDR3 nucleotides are TGTGCCAGCAGTTTTACCGGGGCTGGTTCACCCCTCCACTTT.

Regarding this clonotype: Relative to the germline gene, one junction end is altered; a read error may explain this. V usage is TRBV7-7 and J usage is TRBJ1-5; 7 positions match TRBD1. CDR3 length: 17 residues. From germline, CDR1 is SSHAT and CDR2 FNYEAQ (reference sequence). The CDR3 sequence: CASSLEQGTYSNQPQHF. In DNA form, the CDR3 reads TGTGCTAGCAGCCTGGAACAGGGGACCTATAGCAATCAGCCCCAGCATTTT.

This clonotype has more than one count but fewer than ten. The CDR3 DNA reads as TGTGCCAGCAGCTTAACCAGCGGGAGAGGTGAGACCCAGTACTTC. Translating it yields CASSLTSGRGETQYF. V and J are TRBV9 and TRBJ2-5; 8 bases are shared with TRBD2. CDR1 is SGDLS, CDR2 YYNGEE, per germline. V dropped 4 bases and J dropped 5; count of bases not matched to a gene: 10. The CDR3 has 15 amino acids.

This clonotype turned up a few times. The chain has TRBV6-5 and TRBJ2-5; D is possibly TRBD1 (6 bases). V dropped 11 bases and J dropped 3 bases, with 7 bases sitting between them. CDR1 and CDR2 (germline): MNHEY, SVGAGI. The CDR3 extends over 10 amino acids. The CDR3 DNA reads TGTGCCGAGGGGGAAGAGACCCAGTACTTC. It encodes CAEGEETQYF.

DNA for the CDR3: TGCAGTGCTAGTGGTAGGGGGACTAGCGGTGGAGAGACCCAGTACTTC. Amino acid sequence: CSASGRGTSGGETQYF. The V call is TRBV20-1, the J call TRBJ2-5, with 11 bases that match TRBD2. CDR3 length: 16 amino acids. V shed 3 bases, J shed 4 bases, and the junction held 10 bases outside the gene matches. CDR1 and CDR2 (germline): DFQATT, SNEGSKA (reference sequence).

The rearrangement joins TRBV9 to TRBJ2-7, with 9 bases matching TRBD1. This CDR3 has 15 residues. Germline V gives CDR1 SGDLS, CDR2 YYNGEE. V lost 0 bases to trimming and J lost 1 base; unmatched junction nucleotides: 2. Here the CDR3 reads CASSVGGTGSYEQYF. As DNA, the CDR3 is TGTGCCAGCAGCGTAGGCGGGACAGGGTCCTACGAGCAGTACTTC.

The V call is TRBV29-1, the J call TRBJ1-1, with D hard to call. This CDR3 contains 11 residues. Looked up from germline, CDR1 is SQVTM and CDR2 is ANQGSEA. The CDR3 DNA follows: TGCAGGGGAGCTGAGAACACTGAAGCTTTCTTT. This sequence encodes CRGAENTEAFF.

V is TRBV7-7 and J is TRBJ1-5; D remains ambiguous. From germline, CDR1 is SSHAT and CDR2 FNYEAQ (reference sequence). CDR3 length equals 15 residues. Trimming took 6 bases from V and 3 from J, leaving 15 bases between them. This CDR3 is CASRLGGSNNQPQHF. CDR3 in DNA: TGTGCCAGCAGGCTTGGAGGCTCTAACAATCAGCCCCAGCATTTT.